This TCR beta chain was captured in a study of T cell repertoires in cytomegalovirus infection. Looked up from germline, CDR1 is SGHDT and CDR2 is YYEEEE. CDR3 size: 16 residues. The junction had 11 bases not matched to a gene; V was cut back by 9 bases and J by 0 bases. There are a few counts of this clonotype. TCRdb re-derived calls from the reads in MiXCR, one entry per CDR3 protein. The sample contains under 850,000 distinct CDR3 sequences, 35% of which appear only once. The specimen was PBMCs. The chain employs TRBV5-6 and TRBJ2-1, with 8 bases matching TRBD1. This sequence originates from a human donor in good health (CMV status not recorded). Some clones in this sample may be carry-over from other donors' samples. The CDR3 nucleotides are TGTGCCACCCAACAGGGGGGCCTAAGCTCCTACAATGAGCAGTTCTTC. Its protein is CATQQGGLSSYNEQFF.